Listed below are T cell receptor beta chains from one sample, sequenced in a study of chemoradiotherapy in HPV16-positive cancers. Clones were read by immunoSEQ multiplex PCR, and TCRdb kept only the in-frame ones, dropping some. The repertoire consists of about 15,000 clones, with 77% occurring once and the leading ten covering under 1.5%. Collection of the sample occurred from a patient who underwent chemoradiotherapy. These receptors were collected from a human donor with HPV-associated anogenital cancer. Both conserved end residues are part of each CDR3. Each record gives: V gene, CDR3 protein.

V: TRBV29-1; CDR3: CSVEDPTGREQYF
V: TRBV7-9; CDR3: CASSPGGGGNTIYF
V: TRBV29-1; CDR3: CSVGEGVLGNQPQHF
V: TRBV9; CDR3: CASNGANYGYTF
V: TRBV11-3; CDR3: CASSLLAGAEQFF
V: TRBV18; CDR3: CASSPQGSNYGYTF
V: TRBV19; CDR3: CASALFEGNTEAFF
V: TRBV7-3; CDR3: CASSLTASRGRLNYGYTF
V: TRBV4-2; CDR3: CASSQGAGPGTEAFF
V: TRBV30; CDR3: CAWSVRGYGYTF
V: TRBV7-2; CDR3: CASSLGGGHGSGNQPQHF
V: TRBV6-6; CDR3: CASSNSGANVLTF
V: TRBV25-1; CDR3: CASSERGEGDTIYF
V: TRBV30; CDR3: CAWRNKGPEAFF
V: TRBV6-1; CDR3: CASSGQGGYGYTF
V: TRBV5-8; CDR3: CASSLSHTSGPVGETQYF
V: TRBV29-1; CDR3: CSVEPRAGNTIYF
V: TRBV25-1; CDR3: CASSSGGPNGELFF
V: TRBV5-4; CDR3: CASSFETVTLNEQFF
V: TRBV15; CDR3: CATSRGRGGWGETQYF
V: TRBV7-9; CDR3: CASSLEGTYGYTF
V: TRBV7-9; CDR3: CASSLLGSEAFF
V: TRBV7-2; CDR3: CASSLVGLGISGNTIYF
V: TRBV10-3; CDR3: CAISGGRGNTIYF
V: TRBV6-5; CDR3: CARDYEQYF
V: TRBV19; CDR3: CASSLPPAPNFNEKLFF
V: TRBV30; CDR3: CAWSTKGSYGYTF
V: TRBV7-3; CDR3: CASSSAMGAEAFF
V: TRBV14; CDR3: CASSFRQGGETQYF
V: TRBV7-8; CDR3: CASSPHSQETQYF
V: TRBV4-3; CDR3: CASSQGRGGGEAFF
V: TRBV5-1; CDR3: CASSRLQTDTQYF
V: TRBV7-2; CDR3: CASSPPPGYEQYF
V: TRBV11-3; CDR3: CASRKPGDAYNEQFF
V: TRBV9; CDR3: CASSPRLAVNNEQFF
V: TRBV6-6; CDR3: CASTGRGQGSYNEQFF
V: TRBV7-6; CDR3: CASSELQGNNSPLHF
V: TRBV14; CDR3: CASSQFRDRHTEAFF
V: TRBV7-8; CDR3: CASSTVTEAFF
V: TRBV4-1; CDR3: CASSQKSGTDTQYF
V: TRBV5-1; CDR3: CASSLGRRDTEAFF
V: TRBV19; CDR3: CASSIGYTYGYTF
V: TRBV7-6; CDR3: CASSSQTAFSGNTIYF
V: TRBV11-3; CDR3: CASSPLAGMNTGELFF
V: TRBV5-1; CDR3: CASSLAVDNTEAFF
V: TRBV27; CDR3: CASMQTGTYGYTF
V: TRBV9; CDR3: CASSVVGGETEAFF
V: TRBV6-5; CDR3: CASSLRGTNYNEQFF
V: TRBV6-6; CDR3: CASSPRLGQETQYF
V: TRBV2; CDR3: CASSGDRGRPQYF
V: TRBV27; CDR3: CASSLSGTATEAFF
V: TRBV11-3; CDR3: CASSLLGRGLSRAFF
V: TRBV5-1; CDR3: CASSLEDRGNSPLHF
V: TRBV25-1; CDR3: CASSAEGPHGTGANVLTF